These 19 T cell receptor beta chains were sequenced from one sample in a study of response to subunit inactivated influenza vaccine. TCRdb re-derived calls from the RT-PCR reads in MiXCR, one entry per CDR3 protein. The sample has more than 600,000 distinct CDR3 sequences; approximately 17% are singletons. Sequenced here: PBMCs from blood, sampled around 5 days after vaccination. The receptors come from a man aged 45-60 years who received an inactivated influenza vaccine.

This clonotype appeared a single time. The rearrangement links TRBV27 to TRBJ2-5; 8 bases are a match to TRBD2. Germline V gene sequence: CDR1 MNHEY, CDR2 SMNVEV (reference sequence). The CDR3 loop spans 17 amino acids. V trimming: 5 bases; J trimming: 2 bases; junction bases outside the gene matches: 13. In nucleotides, the CDR3 is TGTGCCAGCAGTCCCATTCGGAAGGTAGCGGGGCAAGAGACCCAGTACTTC. It encodes CASSPIRKVAGQETQYF.

The V call is TRBV4-1, the J call TRBJ1-1; possibly TRBD1 for D (5 bases). V dropped 0 bases and J dropped 7 bases, with 15 bases sitting between them. The CDR3 totals 15 residues. CDR1 and CDR2 (germline): MGHRA, YSYEKL. CDR3 coding DNA: TGCGCCAGCAGCCAAGATCGGGCCAGGGACCGTGAAGCTTTCTTT. Protein: CASSQDRARDREAFF.

This clonotype was counted between two and nine times. V gene TRBV15 combines with J gene TRBJ2-7, with a weak D call TRBD1 (5 bases). Trimming took 0 bases from V and 4 from J, leaving 13 bases between them. CDR3 size: 15 residues. Germline V gene sequence: CDR1 LNHNV, CDR2 YYDKDF (reference sequence). CDR3 sequence (DNA): TGTGCCACCAGCAGAGAGGCAGGGCAGGTTTACGAGCAGTACTTC. Its protein product is CATSREAGQVYEQYF. Together with reference TRBV15 and TRBJ2-7, the CDR3 gives the full variable domain: DAMVIQNPRYQVTQFGKPVTLSCSQTLNHNVMYWYQQKSSQAPKLLFHYYDKDFNNEADTPDNFQSRRPNTSFCFLDIRSPGLGDTAMYLCATSREAGQVYEQYFGPGTRLTVT.

This clonotype was seen more than once but under ten times. V and J are TRBV29-1 and TRBJ2-1; TRBD2 might be the D (6 bases). V was pared by 8 bases and J by 6 bases, with 17 bases between. CDR3 length equals 13 residues. The germline V gene encodes CDR1 SQVTM and CDR2 ANQGSEA. The CDR3 protein is CSLAGGRGNEQFF. For the CDR3, the DNA is TGCAGCTTAGCCGGAGGGCGGGGCAATGAGCAGTTCTTC.

The chain links TRBV10-3 to TRBJ1-1; D is unclear. The CDR3 has 15 amino acids. Germline CDR1 reads ENHRY; CDR2 reads SYGVKD. Trimming left V 10 bases short and J 0 bases short, with 18 bases between. The CDR3 DNA reads TGTGCCACCCAAGGCATTGGGCCCATGAACACTGAAGCTTTCTTT. It yields the protein CATQGIGPMNTEAFF.

This clonotype was detected only a few times. The chain has TRBV29-1 and TRBJ1-1; no clear D gene. CDR3 size: 11 residues. The V gene's germline CDR1 is SQVTM and CDR2 ANQGSEA. V shed 7 bases and J shed 5 bases, with 11 bases lying between them. The CDR3 region is CSATSWTEAFF. CDR3 coding DNA: TGCAGCGCAACCTCCTGGACTGAAGCTTTCTTT.

V and J are TRBV20-1 and TRBJ2-1; maybe TRBD2 (6 bases). Trimming left V 0 bases short and J 8 bases short, with 11 bases between. The length of the CDR3 is 13 residues. CDR1 DFQATT and CDR2 SNEGSKA come from the germline V gene (reference sequence). CDR3 loop: CSARDSGVHEQFF. The CDR3, as DNA: TGCAGTGCTAGAGACTCGGGGGTCCATGAGCAGTTCTTC.

This clonotype has only a few counts. The rearrangement uses TRBV6-5 and TRBJ2-6; tentative D call: TRBD1 (6 bases). This CDR3 is 15 amino acids long. CDR1 is MNHEY, CDR2 SVGAGI, per germline. Trimming cost V 5 bases and J 0 bases, with 8 bases left between them. The chain's CDR3 is CASSNRASGANVLTF. CDR3 in DNA: TGTGCCAGCAGTAACAGGGCCTCTGGGGCCAACGTCCTGACTTTC.

In this sample, this clonotype turned up a few times. The J gene is TRBJ2-7, the V gene TRBV20-1, with TRBD1 matching over 10 bases. CDR3 length: 14 residues. Trimming removed 4 bases from V and 2 bases from J; junction bases left unmatched: 5. The germline V gene encodes CDR1 DFQATT and CDR2 SNEGSKA (reference sequence). Here the CDR3 reads CSANRQGATYEQYF. In nucleotides, the CDR3 is TGCAGTGCTAACCGACAGGGGGCCACCTACGAGCAGTACTTC.

V and J are TRBV24-1 and TRBJ2-2; D tentatively fits TRBD1 or TRBD2 (6 bases each). CDR1 KGHDR and CDR2 SFDVKD come from the germline V gene. The CDR3 contains 15 residues. Trimming took off 5 bases at V and 2 bases at J, with 11 bases between the two ends. CDR3 in amino acids: CATSGGAANTGELFF. As DNA, the CDR3 is TGTGCCACCAGTGGGGGGGCAGCTAACACCGGGGAGCTGTTTTTT.

V usage is TRBV10-3 and J usage is TRBJ1-5; D gene unclear. The CDR3 is 15 residues long. CDR1 is ENHRY and CDR2 is SYGVKD in the germline V gene. The germline V and J ends were trimmed by 3 bases and 5 bases, with 14 bases remaining between them. The CDR3 bases are TGTGCCATCAGTGACTCTCAGGTTGATCATCAGCCCCAGCATTTT. Its protein is CAISDSQVDHQPQHF.

The J gene is TRBJ2-7, the V gene TRBV7-8; the match to TRBD2 covers 7 bases. Trimming took 1 base from V and 4 from J; bases not matched to a gene: 4. Germline lookup yields CDR1 SGHVS and CDR2 FQNEAQ. The CDR3 is 14 residues long. CDR3 sequence (DNA): TGTGCCAGCAGCTTAGGGGACTATTATTACGAGCAGTACTTC. Encoded protein: CASSLGDYYYEQYF.

This clonotype has just a few counts. This chain joins TRBV12-3 or TRBV12-4 and TRBJ2-7, with 10 positions matching TRBD1. Trimming cost V 8 bases and J 7 bases; bases outside gene matches: 8. The CDR3 runs 13 residues. The CDR3 spells CASAGTGEKEQYF. The CDR3 DNA reads as TGTGCCAGCGCCGGGACAGGGGAAAAGGAGCAGTACTTC.

V is TRBV3-1 and J is TRBJ1-5; D is unclear. The V end lost 1 base, the J end lost 3 bases, and 10 bases lay between the germline ends. This CDR3 has 15 amino acids. CDR1 and CDR2 from the germline V gene are LGHDT and YNNKEL (reference sequence). CDR3 protein: CASSQGLWVNQPQHF. The CDR3 nucleotides are TGTGCCAGCAGCCAAGGCCTCTGGGTCAATCAGCCCCAGCATTTT.

Only one count was recorded for this clonotype. The rearrangement uses TRBV19 and TRBJ2-1, with D perhaps matching TRBD1 (6 bases). In germline, CDR1 is LNHDA, CDR2 SQIVND (reference sequence). The V and J ends lost 5 bases and 8 bases respectively, with 10 bases between them. This CDR3 spans 12 amino acids. The CDR3 DNA reads TGTGCCAGTAGTTCGGCAGGGGATGAGCAGTTCTTC. Its protein product is CASSSAGDEQFF.

The chain joins TRBV6-1 to TRBJ2-7, with 8 positions matching TRBD1. With 8 bases clipped from V and 4 bases from J, the junction kept 10 bases outside the gene matches. Germline CDR1 is MNHNS and CDR2 is SASEGT. This CDR3 has 14 residues. CDR3 region: CASRPVDRAYEQYF. The CDR3, as DNA: TGTGCCAGCCGCCCGGTGGACAGGGCTTACGAGCAGTACTTC.

The chain combines TRBV10-2 with TRBJ2-7, with 8 bases identical to TRBD1. Germline assignment: CDR1 WSHSY and CDR2 SAAADI. The CDR3 consists of 13 residues. With V trimmed by 6 bases and J by 1 base, 2 bases remained unmatched. CDR3 protein: CASRGQESYEQYF. The CDR3 DNA is TGCGCCAGCAGGGGACAGGAGTCCTACGAGCAGTACTTC.

This chain joins TRBV5-5 and TRBJ2-3; no clear D. Trimming removed 0 bases from V and 0 bases from J, with 11 bases in between. Per germline, CDR1 SGHKS and CDR2 YYEKEE (reference sequence). The CDR3 length is 16 residues. The chain's CDR3 is CASSLGALTSTDTQYF. CDR3 in DNA: TGTGCCAGCAGCTTGGGGGCACTAACTAGCACAGATACGCAGTATTTT.

J is TRBJ2-7 and V is TRBV7-9, with 7 bases identical to TRBD2. The junction had 8 bases not matched to a gene; V was cut back by 4 bases and J by 2 bases. This CDR3 region has 15 residues. Per the germline V gene, CDR1 is SEHNR and CDR2 is FQNEAQ (reference sequence). This chain's CDR3 is CASSYPAGSTYEQYF. CDR3 sequence (DNA): TGTGCCAGCAGCTACCCAGCGGGGTCTACCTACGAGCAGTACTTC.